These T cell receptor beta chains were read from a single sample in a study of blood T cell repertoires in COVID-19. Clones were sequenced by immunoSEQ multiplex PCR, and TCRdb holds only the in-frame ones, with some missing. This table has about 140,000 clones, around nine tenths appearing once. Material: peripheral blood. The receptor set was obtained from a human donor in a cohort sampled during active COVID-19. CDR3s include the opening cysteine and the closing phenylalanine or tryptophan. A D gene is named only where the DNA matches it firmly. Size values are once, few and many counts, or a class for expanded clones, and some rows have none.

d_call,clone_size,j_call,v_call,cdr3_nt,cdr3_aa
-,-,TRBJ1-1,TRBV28,TGTGCCAGCAGTCCCTTCCGACTAGCTGAAGCTTTCTTT,CASSPFRLAEAFF
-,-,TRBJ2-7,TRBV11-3,TGTGCCAGCAGCTTAGATTTCGGGCAGGGATACGAGCAGTACTTC,CASSLDFGQGYEQYF
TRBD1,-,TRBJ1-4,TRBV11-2,TGTGCCAGCAGCCCGGGACAGACACCCGAAAAACTGTTTTTT,CASSPGQTPEKLFF
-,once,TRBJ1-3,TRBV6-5,TGTGCCAGCAGTTACTGGGGCAGGGAAGGAAACACCATATATTTT,CASSYWGREGNTIYF
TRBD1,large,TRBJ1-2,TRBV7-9,TGTGCCAGCAGTTCCGGACAGGTTAGGTATGGCTACACCTTC,CASSSGQVRYGYTF
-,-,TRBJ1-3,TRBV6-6,TGTGCCAGCAGAGATCAACAGAACTCTGGAAACACCATATATTTT,CASRDQQNSGNTIYF
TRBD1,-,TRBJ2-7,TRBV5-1,TGCGCCAGCAGCCTGGGACAGCTTAGGGACGAGCAGTACTTC,CASSLGQLRDEQYF
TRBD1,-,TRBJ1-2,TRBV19,TGTGCCAGTCAGGGGGCGCGAGGCTACACCTTC,CASQGARGYTF
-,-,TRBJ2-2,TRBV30,TGTGCCTGGAGTATCAGGGCCGGGGAGCTGTTTTTT,CAWSIRAGELFF
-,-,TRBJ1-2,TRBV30,TGTGCCTGGAGTGTAGGGGCACGGAGCGTATATGGCTACACCTTC,CAWSVGARSVYGYTF
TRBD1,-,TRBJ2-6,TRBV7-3,TGTGCCAGCAGCAAGGGACAGACCTCTGGGGCCAACGTCCTGACTTTC,CASSKGQTSGANVLTF
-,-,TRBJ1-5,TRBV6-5,TGTGCCAGCAGTTACTCATCAGTTAGCAATCAGCCCCAGCATTTT,CASSYSSVSNQPQHF
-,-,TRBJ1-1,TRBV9,TGTGCCAGCAGCGTAGGTGGCAGTATGAACACTGAAGCTTTCTTT,CASSVGGSMNTEAFF
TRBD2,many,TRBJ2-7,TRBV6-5,TGTGCCAGCGGTCCACTAGCGGGGGGGCCCGACGAGCAGTACTTC,CASGPLAGGPDEQYF
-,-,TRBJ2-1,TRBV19,TGTGCCAGTAGTAACCTAGCCTCCTACAATGAGCAGTTCTTC,CASSNLASYNEQFF
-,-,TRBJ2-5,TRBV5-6,TGTGCCAGCAGCTTGGTGGAGCCTTCATTCCAAGAGACCCAGTACTTC,CASSLVEPSFQETQYF